A selection of T cell receptor beta chains follows, all from one sample in a study of shared clonotypes between healthy human individuals. Sequencing used immunoSEQ multiplex PCR; TCRdb keeps in-frame clones, though not all of them. This sample has a few hundred thousand clones, with less than 75% found just once. The specimen was memory CD4+ T cells sorted from blood. The receptors were sampled from a man aged 25-45 years in good health. Each CDR3 is given with its conserved first and last residue. The D gene is left open where the match is weak. Clone size is given for some rows only: seen once, a few or many times, or a class if the clone is expanded.

clone_size: -
v_call: TRBV5-4
d_call: TRBD2
j_call: TRBJ2-7
cdr3_nt: TGTGCCAGCAGCCCCCGGGCTAGCGGGAGCTACGAGCAGTACTTC
cdr3_aa: CASSPRASGSYEQYF

clone_size: many
v_call: TRBV5-8
d_call: -
j_call: TRBJ2-7
cdr3_nt: TGTGCCAGCAGCTTGGATTTCGCCGGGACGGGGACCTACGAGCAGTACTTC
cdr3_aa: CASSLDFAGTGTYEQYF

clone_size: -
v_call: TRBV5-4
d_call: -
j_call: TRBJ2-7
cdr3_nt: TGTGCCAGCAGCTTGGCGGGGAAAATGGGCAGGTACGAGCAGTACTTC
cdr3_aa: CASSLAGKMGRYEQYF

clone_size: -
v_call: TRBV5-1
d_call: TRBD2
j_call: TRBJ2-4
cdr3_nt: TGCGCCAGCAGCTTGGAAACAGGACTAGACGCCTCAGCCAAAAACATTCAGTACTTC
cdr3_aa: CASSLETGLDASAKNIQYF

clone_size: few
v_call: TRBV7-9
d_call: -
j_call: TRBJ2-5
cdr3_nt: TGTGCCAGCAGCTTAGGGACGACGACCGAGGGGGAGACCCAGTACTTC
cdr3_aa: CASSLGTTTEGETQYF

clone_size: few
v_call: TRBV28
d_call: -
j_call: TRBJ2-7
cdr3_nt: TGTGCCAGCAGAACAGGAGTTTACGAGCAGTACTTC
cdr3_aa: CASRTGVYEQYF

clone_size: few
v_call: TRBV5-1
d_call: -
j_call: TRBJ1-2
cdr3_nt: TGCGCCAGCAGCTCTGGGCTTTGGACAGACTATGGCTACACCTTC
cdr3_aa: CASSSGLWTDYGYTF

clone_size: -
v_call: TRBV5-6
d_call: TRBD2
j_call: TRBJ2-1
cdr3_nt: TGTGCCAGCAGCAGAGGGACTAGCGGCTACGGGGAGCAGTTCTTC
cdr3_aa: CASSRGTSGYGEQFF

clone_size: many
v_call: TRBV20-1
d_call: TRBD1
j_call: TRBJ1-4
cdr3_nt: TGCAGTGCCCGGACAGGTGAAAAACTGTTTTTT
cdr3_aa: CSARTGEKLFF

clone_size: -
v_call: TRBV19
d_call: TRBD1
j_call: TRBJ2-1
cdr3_nt: TGTGCCAGTAGTATAGGCCGGACAGGGGTAAATGAGCAGTTCTTC
cdr3_aa: CASSIGRTGVNEQFF

clone_size: -
v_call: TRBV14
d_call: -
j_call: TRBJ2-1
cdr3_nt: TGTGCCAGCAGCCAAGTGGGTCGGTACTACAATGAGCAGTTCTTC
cdr3_aa: CASSQVGRYYNEQFF

clone_size: -
v_call: TRBV5-4
d_call: -
j_call: TRBJ1-3
cdr3_nt: TGTGCCAGCCAGTACGGAGATCCGAAGTCCGGAAACACCATATATTTT
cdr3_aa: CASQYGDPKSGNTIYF

clone_size: -
v_call: TRBV28
d_call: TRBD1
j_call: TRBJ2-7
cdr3_nt: TGTGCCAGCAGTACGGACAGGCACCCCTACGAGCAGTACTTC
cdr3_aa: CASSTDRHPYEQYF

clone_size: -
v_call: TRBV6-1
d_call: -
j_call: TRBJ1-1
cdr3_nt: TGTGCCAGCAAGGAAGCAGGGAAGGGCACTGAAGCTTTCTTT
cdr3_aa: CASKEAGKGTEAFF

clone_size: -
v_call: TRBV5-4
d_call: -
j_call: TRBJ2-1
cdr3_nt: TGTGCCAGCAGCTTGGGGAACTCCTACAATGAGCAGTTCTTC
cdr3_aa: CASSLGNSYNEQFF

clone_size: many
v_call: TRBV19
d_call: -
j_call: TRBJ1-5
cdr3_nt: TGTGCCAGTAGTCCCATCAGGGAGTTTGGCAATCAGCCCCAGCATTTT
cdr3_aa: CASSPIREFGNQPQHF

clone_size: -
v_call: TRBV18
d_call: -
j_call: TRBJ1-1
cdr3_nt: TGTGCCAGCTCACCTTCTATGAACACTGAAGCTTTCTTT
cdr3_aa: CASSPSMNTEAFF

clone_size: -
v_call: TRBV18
d_call: -
j_call: TRBJ2-1
cdr3_nt: TGTGCCAGCTCACCTTCAGTTGTTTCCTACAATGAGCAGTTCTTC
cdr3_aa: CASSPSVVSYNEQFF

clone_size: -
v_call: TRBV6-1
d_call: -
j_call: TRBJ2-7
cdr3_nt: TGTGCCAGCAGTGAAGCTTTTGGAATTTACGAGCAGTACTTC
cdr3_aa: CASSEAFGIYEQYF

clone_size: few
v_call: TRBV5-8
d_call: -
j_call: TRBJ2-2
cdr3_nt: TGTGCCAGCAGCACGGGACTGTCGGCTTCCACCGGGGAGCTGTTTTTT
cdr3_aa: CASSTGLSASTGELFF

clone_size: -
v_call: TRBV6-5
d_call: TRBD2
j_call: TRBJ2-7
cdr3_nt: TGTGCCAGCAGGAGCGGGAGCCGACTTCCCTACGAGCAGTACTTC
cdr3_aa: CASRSGSRLPYEQYF

clone_size: -
v_call: TRBV11-2
d_call: TRBD1
j_call: TRBJ1-5
cdr3_nt: TGTGCCAGCAGCAGGGACAGGGGGTACAATCAGCCCCAGCATTTT
cdr3_aa: CASSRDRGYNQPQHF

clone_size: -
v_call: TRBV6-1
d_call: -
j_call: TRBJ1-5
cdr3_nt: TGTGCCAGCAGTGCAGGGGGCAATCAGCCCCAGCATTTT
cdr3_aa: CASSAGGNQPQHF

clone_size: -
v_call: TRBV19
d_call: -
j_call: TRBJ2-7
cdr3_nt: TGTGCCAGTAGTATAAAGGCTTTAAACGAGCAGTACTTC
cdr3_aa: CASSIKALNEQYF

clone_size: -
v_call: TRBV9
d_call: TRBD1
j_call: TRBJ1-1
cdr3_nt: TGTGCCAGCAGCACCACAGGGGCCCCGAACACTGAAGCTTTCTTT
cdr3_aa: CASSTTGAPNTEAFF

clone_size: -
v_call: TRBV11-2
d_call: TRBD1
j_call: TRBJ2-3
cdr3_nt: TGTGCCAGCAGCTTAACTGGGACAGGGCTCGTGACAGATACGCAGTATTTT
cdr3_aa: CASSLTGTGLVTDTQYF

clone_size: -
v_call: TRBV15
d_call: -
j_call: TRBJ2-3
cdr3_nt: TGTGCCACCAGCAGAGATCGGCAGGTTAGAGATACGCAGTATTTT
cdr3_aa: CATSRDRQVRDTQYF

clone_size: few
v_call: TRBV28
d_call: -
j_call: TRBJ1-4
cdr3_nt: TGTGCCAGCAGTTTAGCGGGGGCGCTTAATGAAAAACTGTTTTTT
cdr3_aa: CASSLAGALNEKLFF